A selection of T cell receptor beta chains follows, all from one sample in a study of graft-versus-host responses after intestinal transplantation. Sequencing used immunoSEQ multiplex PCR; TCRdb keeps in-frame clones, though not all of them. Altogether 100,000 to 130,000 clones are present, 87% being singletons, with the ten largest covering about 0.73%. Antigens of these TCRs are unknown. Sample: unstimulated CD4+ T cells sorted from spleen or lymph node cells, taken before transplant. The receptors were gathered from a human donor who was the organ donor for an intestinal transplant. Both conserved end residues are part of each CDR3. The D gene is left open where the match is weak. Clone size is stated in some rows and not others, as once, few, many or a class when expanded.

TRBD1	-	TRBV6-5	TRBJ2-7	CASSPGTGTQYF	TGTGCCAGCAGCCCCGGGACAGGAACCCAGTACTTC
-	-	TRBV7-6	TRBJ2-7	CASNLTPDVGAYEQYF	TGTGCCAGCAATCTTACCCCAGACGTCGGGGCCTACGAGCAGTACTTC
-	-	TRBV5-4	TRBJ2-5	CASSLIDSQETQYF	TGTGCCAGCAGCTTGATCGACAGTCAAGAGACCCAGTACTTC
TRBD1	-	TRBV5-6	TRBJ1-2	CASSWDSSNGYTF	TGTGCCAGCAGCTGGGACAGCTCGAATGGCTACACCTTC
TRBD2	-	TRBV5-1	TRBJ2-7	CATHPLAGGPGEQYF	TGCGCCACCCACCCTCTAGCGGGAGGGCCGGGCGAGCAGTACTTC
TRBD1	-	TRBV9	TRBJ2-1	CASSVAGQGFNEQFF	TGTGCCAGCAGCGTAGCTGGACAGGGGTTCAATGAGCAGTTCTTC
-	once	TRBV7-2	TRBJ1-1	CASSLVKNTEAFF	TGTGCCAGCAGCTTAGTCAAGAACACTGAAGCTTTCTTT
-	-	TRBV7-6	TRBJ2-7	CASSLAMGREQYF	TGTGCCAGCAGCTTAGCGATGGGGCGCGAGCAGTACTTC
TRBD1	-	TRBV7-9	TRBJ1-3	CASSPDRGLSSGNTIYF	TGTGCCAGCAGCCCGGACAGGGGACTCAGCTCTGGAAACACCATATATTTT
-	-	TRBV7-2	TRBJ1-2	CASSLQGQGYGYTF	TGTGCCAGCAGCTTACAAGGGCAGGGGTATGGCTACACCTTC
-	-	TRBV18	TRBJ2-5	CASSHRHQETQYF	TGTGCCAGCTCCCACAGACATCAAGAGACCCAGTACTTC
-	-	TRBV11-3	TRBJ2-5	CASSDQKTDTQYF	TGTGCCAGCAGCGACCAGAAAACAGACACTCAGTACTTC
-	-	TRBV6-1	TRBJ1-4	CASRKGWPNEKLFF	TGTGCCAGCAGAAAGGGTTGGCCTAATGAAAAACTGTTTTTT
-	-	TRBV2	TRBJ1-1	CASSEAYKPFF	TGTGCCAGCAGTGAAGCTTACAAACCTTTCTTT
-	-	TRBV5-1	TRBJ2-3	CASSLEQGTDTQYF	TGCGCCAGCAGCTTGGAGCAGGGCACAGATACGCAGTATTTT
-	-	TRBV9	TRBJ2-5	CASSLFGVETQYF	TGTGCCAGCAGCCTCTTTGGGGTAGAGACCCAGTACTTC